Listed here are 12 T cell receptor beta chains from one sample, sequenced in a study of cytomegalovirus exposure and HLA in healthy donors. It was with 60 Vbeta and 13 Jbeta primers that the PCR ran. The table came from immunoSEQ multiplex PCR; TCRdb's copy has only in-frame clones and leaves some out. Of 180,000 or so clones detected, 75% appear once; the ten largest clones hold around 8.3%. Sequencing was carried out using PBMCs. These receptors all come from a woman aged 40-49 years in good health and CMV-seropositive.

The CDR3 loop reads CASSPSHSAYEQYF. As DNA, the CDR3 is TGTGCCAGCTCACCGTCCCACTCCGCCTACGAGCAGTACTTC. V gene TRBV18 combines with J gene TRBJ2-7; the D is unclear. Trimming shortened V by 3 bases and J by 2 bases, and 11 bases separated the two germline ends. Per germline, CDR1 KGHSH and CDR2 LQKENI. CDR3 length: 14 amino acids. Supplemented by reference TRBV18 and TRBJ2-7, the full variable domain reads NAGVMQNPRHLVRRRGQEARLRCSPMKGHSHVYWYRQLPEEGLKFMVYLQKENIIDESGMPKERFSAEFPKEGPSILRIQQVVRGDSAAYFCASSPSHSAYEQYFGPGTRLTVT.

The gene calls are TRBV6-5 and TRBJ1-1; D gene uncertain. Trimming left V 5 bases short and J 0 bases short, with 13 bases between. There are 15 residues in the CDR3. Germline V gene data show CDR1 as MNHEY and CDR2 as SVGAGI. The CDR3 loop is CASSRERVLNTEAFF. The CDR3 DNA reads as TGTGCCAGCAGTCGCGAACGAGTGTTGAACACTGAAGCTTTCTTT.

This chain uses TRBV7-2 with TRBJ2-1; no firm D call. V was trimmed by 5 bases and J by 0 bases, leaving 14 bases between them. The CDR3 contains 16 residues. Germline CDR1 and CDR2: SGHTA and FQGNSA. The CDR3 region is CASSRVPASSYNEQFF. In DNA, the CDR3 is TGTGCCAGCAGCCGGGTTCCGGCGAGCTCCTACAATGAGCAGTTCTTC.

DNA of the CDR3: TGTGCCAGCAGCCCCAACCTCGGGATCCAGGGGACTGAAGCTTTCTTT. Its protein product is CASSPNLGIQGTEAFF. The J gene is TRBJ1-1, the V gene TRBV7-2; a weak D match, TRBD1 (6 bases). Germline V gives CDR1 SGHTA, CDR2 FQGNSA. V was shortened by 5 bases and J by 5 bases, with 21 bases between the two germline ends. The length of the CDR3 is 16 residues.

The rearrangement joins TRBV7-9 to TRBJ1-3, with 7 bases aligning to TRBD1. Germline V gene data show CDR1 as SEHNR and CDR2 as FQNEAQ (reference sequence). The CDR3 runs 15 residues. V was clipped by 5 bases and J by 1 base; unmatched bases: 5. In DNA form, the CDR3 reads TGTGCCAGCAGCAAGACAGGGCTTTCTGGAAACACCATATATTTT. Translating gives CASSKTGLSGNTIYF.

This clone was seen more than once but under ten times. The J gene is TRBJ2-7, the V gene TRBV7-2; tentatively, D is TRBD1 (6 bases). From germline, CDR1 is SGHTA and CDR2 FQGNSA. V shed 5 bases and J shed 1 base, with 12 bases lying between them. The CDR3 has 14 residues. The CDR3 protein is CASSRDTGSYEQYF. The CDR3 DNA is TGTGCCAGCAGCCGCGATACAGGGTCCTACGAGCAGTACTTC.

The chain recombines TRBV4-3 with TRBJ1-3, with TRBD1 as a possible D gene (6 bases). CDR3 size: 16 residues. Germline V gives CDR1 LGHNA, CDR2 YSLEER. V lost 4 bases and J 0 bases, leaving 13 bases between the germline ends. CDR3 amino acids: CASSPGQLYSGNTIYF. CDR3 DNA: TGCGCCAGCAGCCCAGGACAGTTATACTCTGGAAACACCATATATTTT.

This rearrangement joins TRBV11-3 to TRBJ2-1, with 7 bases aligning to TRBD2. J was trimmed by 4 bases and V by 0 bases; bases with no gene match: 15. The CDR3 runs 19 residues. Germline lookup yields CDR1 SGHNT and CDR2 YENEEA. For the CDR3, the DNA is TGTGCCAGCAGCTTAGATGGGTCCCCCGGCGGGGGACGATACAATGAGCAGTTCTTC. It yields the protein CASSLDGSPGGGRYNEQFF.

The genes are TRBV2 and TRBJ1-2; D gene uncertain. The CDR3 length is 14 residues. Deletions cut 4 bases from V and 0 bases from J, with 9 bases between. Germline V gene sequence: CDR1 SNHLY, CDR2 FYNNEI. The CDR3 region has the DNA TGTGCCAGCAGTGTAAAGCCTACTAACTATGGCTACACCTTC. Residues: CASSVKPTNYGYTF.

This chain links TRBV9 with TRBJ2-1; 14 nucleotides agree with TRBD2. Germline CDR1 is SGDLS and CDR2 is YYNGEE. The CDR3 is 18 residues long. V lost 4 bases, J lost 3 bases, and 9 bases stayed unmatched. CDR3 in DNA: TGTGCCAGCAGCACCGGGACTAGCGGGAGAGGGTTCTACAATGAGCAGTTCTTC. Protein product: CASSTGTSGRGFYNEQFF.

The gene calls are TRBV4-3 and TRBJ1-1, with TRBD1 as a possible D gene (5 bases). Trimming pared 0 bases from V and 2 bases from J, leaving 19 bases between. CDR1 is LGHNA and CDR2 is YSLEER in the germline V gene. This CDR3 contains 18 residues. For the CDR3, the DNA is TGCGCCAGCAGCCAAGAACTCGCCGGGGAGGGGTTCAACACTGAAGCTTTCTTT. Protein: CASSQELAGEGFNTEAFF.

The rearrangement links TRBV19 to TRBJ2-7; TRBD1 is a possible D gene (6 bases). Deletions cut 5 bases from V and 7 bases from J, with 12 bases between. Germline V CDR1 and CDR2: LNHDA, SQIVND (reference sequence). The CDR3 runs to 12 residues. The CDR3 is CASSDRDTEQYF. CDR3 DNA: TGTGCCAGTAGTGACCGGGACACAGAGCAGTACTTC. Variable domain in full (rest from reference TRBV19 and TRBJ2-7): DGGITQSPKYLFRKEGQNVTLSCEQNLNHDAMYWYRQDPGQGLRLIYYSQIVNDFQKGDIAEGYSVSREKKESFPLTVTSAQKNPTAFYLCASSDRDTEQYFGPGTRLTVT.